A selection of T cell receptor beta chains follows, all from one sample in a study of blood T cell repertoires in COVID-19. The table came from immunoSEQ multiplex PCR; TCRdb's copy has only in-frame clones and leaves some out. Among under 250,000 clones listed, around 84% were seen once. Sequencing input: peripheral blood. All receptors come from a man aged 50 to 60 with COVID-19, enrolled during active disease. Both conserved end residues are part of each CDR3. Fields, in order: clone size, D gene, J gene, V gene, CDR3 DNA, CDR3 protein. A D gene is named only where the DNA matches it firmly. Not every row has a clone size; where given, it reads once, few, many or a size class.

abundance: .
d_gene: TRBD1
j_gene: TRBJ2-7
v_gene: TRBV2
CDR3nt: TGTGCCAGCAGTGACGGCAGGACAGGGCCCTACGAGCAGTACTTC
CDR3aa: CASSDGRTGPYEQYF

abundance: .
d_gene: TRBD1
j_gene: TRBJ2-1
v_gene: TRBV6-4
CDR3nt: TGTGCCAGCAGGAGGACAGGTGAGGATGAGCAGTTCTTC
CDR3aa: CASRRTGEDEQFF

abundance: .
d_gene: TRBD2
j_gene: TRBJ2-7
v_gene: TRBV5-4
CDR3nt: TGTGCCAGCAGCTTGGGAGGTTTAGCGGGGTTGAACGAGCAGTACTTC
CDR3aa: CASSLGGLAGLNEQYF

abundance: .
d_gene: TRBD1
j_gene: TRBJ2-7
v_gene: TRBV27
CDR3nt: TGTGCCAGCAGTTTACAGGGGGCCTCCTACGAGCAGTACTTC
CDR3aa: CASSLQGASYEQYF

abundance: .
d_gene: .
j_gene: TRBJ2-7
v_gene: TRBV6-2/TRBV6-3
CDR3nt: TGTGCCAGCAGTTACCGGCGGGGCTCCTCCTACGAGCAGTACTTC
CDR3aa: CASSYRRGSSYEQYF

abundance: .
d_gene: TRBD2
j_gene: TRBJ2-2
v_gene: TRBV6-2/TRBV6-3
CDR3nt: TGTGCCAGCAGTTACTCGATCCCCGGGGGGGCCGGGGAGCTGTTTTTT
CDR3aa: CASSYSIPGGAGELFF

abundance: .
d_gene: TRBD1
j_gene: TRBJ1-1
v_gene: TRBV11-2
CDR3nt: TGTGCCAGCAGGGGGACAGTCCCCATGAACACTGAAGCTTTCTTT
CDR3aa: CASRGTVPMNTEAFF

abundance: .
d_gene: TRBD1
j_gene: TRBJ1-2
v_gene: TRBV14
CDR3nt: TGTGCCAGCAGCCCGCGGGACAGCTATGGCTACACCTTC
CDR3aa: CASSPRDSYGYTF

abundance: .
d_gene: TRBD2
j_gene: TRBJ2-3
v_gene: TRBV2
CDR3nt: TGTGCCAGCAGGCCCCTAGCGGGGAGCACAGATACGCAGTATTTT
CDR3aa: CASRPLAGSTDTQYF

abundance: .
d_gene: TRBD1
j_gene: TRBJ2-7
v_gene: TRBV10-3
CDR3nt: TGTGCCAGCCGGGACAGGGGAGGCGAGCAGTACTTC
CDR3aa: CASRDRGGEQYF

abundance: .
d_gene: .
j_gene: TRBJ1-1
v_gene: TRBV7-2
CDR3nt: TGTGCCAGCAGTTCCCGAGGTGAGGGGGTCGGGAACACTGAAGCTTTCTTT
CDR3aa: CASSSRGEGVGNTEAFF

abundance: .
d_gene: .
j_gene: TRBJ1-2
v_gene: TRBV24-1
CDR3nt: TGTGCCACCAGTGATAGCAGGGTTAACTATGGCTACACCTTC
CDR3aa: CATSDSRVNYGYTF

abundance: few
d_gene: .
j_gene: TRBJ2-3
v_gene: TRBV12-3/TRBV12-4
CDR3nt: TGTGCCAGCCGTGGAGAAACAGATACGCAGTATTTT
CDR3aa: CASRGETDTQYF

abundance: .
d_gene: TRBD1
j_gene: TRBJ2-7
v_gene: TRBV2
CDR3nt: TGTGCCAGCGGCTGGACAGGGATCGATGAGCAGTACTTC
CDR3aa: CASGWTGIDEQYF

abundance: .
d_gene: .
j_gene: TRBJ2-1
v_gene: TRBV3-1/TRBV3-2
CDR3nt: TGTGCCAGCAGTCCTCGATGGCAGGCTTACAATGAGCAGTTCTTC
CDR3aa: CASSPRWQAYNEQFF

abundance: few
d_gene: .
j_gene: TRBJ1-1
v_gene: TRBV7-8
CDR3nt: TGTGCCAGCAGCTTCAAGAGGGCGAACACTGAAGCTTTCTTT
CDR3aa: CASSFKRANTEAFF

abundance: .
d_gene: .
j_gene: TRBJ2-6
v_gene: TRBV15
CDR3nt: TGTGCCACCAGCAGAACCGGAACAGGGACTGGGGCCAACGTCCTGACTTTC
CDR3aa: CATSRTGTGTGANVLTF

abundance: .
d_gene: TRBD1
j_gene: TRBJ2-1
v_gene: TRBV2
CDR3nt: TGTGCCAGCAGTGGGTGGACAGGATCCTACAATGAGCAGTTCTTC
CDR3aa: CASSGWTGSYNEQFF

abundance: .
d_gene: .
j_gene: TRBJ2-7
v_gene: TRBV4-2
CDR3nt: TGTGCCAGCAGCCCGGAGGGGATGGGTTTAAGGTCCTACGAGCAGTACTTC
CDR3aa: CASSPEGMGLRSYEQYF

abundance: .
d_gene: .
j_gene: TRBJ2-4
v_gene: TRBV27
CDR3nt: TGTGCCAGCAGTCCGGGCGGGACTGGTGACATTCAGTACTTC
CDR3aa: CASSPGGTGDIQYF

abundance: .
d_gene: TRBD1
j_gene: TRBJ2-7
v_gene: TRBV19
CDR3nt: TGTGCCAGTAGTAACGGACAGGGGGGTTCCTACGAGCAGTACTTC
CDR3aa: CASSNGQGGSYEQYF

abundance: once
d_gene: TRBD2
j_gene: TRBJ2-7
v_gene: TRBV5-4
CDR3nt: TGTGCCAGCAGCTTGGGCGGCGGGGGGGGATACGAGCAGTACTTC
CDR3aa: CASSLGGGGGYEQYF

abundance: .
d_gene: TRBD2
j_gene: TRBJ2-5
v_gene: TRBV27
CDR3nt: TGTGCCAGCAGTAGGGGGGTTAGCGGGAGGTCAGAGACCCAGTACTTC
CDR3aa: CASSRGVSGRSETQYF

abundance: .
d_gene: TRBD2
j_gene: TRBJ2-7
v_gene: TRBV18
CDR3nt: TGTGCCAGCTCACCAGAGACTAGCGGGACTTACGAGCAGTACTTC
CDR3aa: CASSPETSGTYEQYF

abundance: .
d_gene: .
j_gene: TRBJ2-3
v_gene: TRBV20-1
CDR3nt: TGCAGTGCTAGTTCGGGCCGGGGGACGACCACAGATACGCAGTATTTT
CDR3aa: CSASSGRGTTTDTQYF

abundance: .
d_gene: TRBD1
j_gene: TRBJ1-1
v_gene: TRBV7-9
CDR3nt: TGTGCCAGCAGCAGATTCACAGGGGGCTATAACACTGAAGCTTTCTTT
CDR3aa: CASSRFTGGYNTEAFF

abundance: .
d_gene: .
j_gene: TRBJ1-1
v_gene: TRBV28
CDR3nt: TGTGCCAGCAGAACGGGACACCTAGTTGGGGTTGTCTTT
CDR3aa: CASRTGHLVGVVF

abundance: .
d_gene: .
j_gene: TRBJ2-2
v_gene: TRBV18
CDR3nt: TGTGCCAGCTCGTACACAGAGAACACCGGGGAGCTGTTTTTT
CDR3aa: CASSYTENTGELFF

abundance: few
d_gene: .
j_gene: TRBJ1-2
v_gene: TRBV6-5
CDR3nt: TGTGCCAGCAAAGGGGCTAACTATGGCTACACCTTC
CDR3aa: CASKGANYGYTF

abundance: .
d_gene: TRBD1
j_gene: TRBJ1-1
v_gene: TRBV19
CDR3nt: TGTGCCAGTAGTGGACAGGCGTCTGAAGCTTTCTTT
CDR3aa: CASSGQASEAFF

abundance: .
d_gene: TRBD2
j_gene: TRBJ2-3
v_gene: TRBV15
CDR3nt: TGTGCCACCAGCAGTCCCGGACTAGCGGGACTCACAGATACGCAGTATTTT
CDR3aa: CATSSPGLAGLTDTQYF

abundance: .
d_gene: TRBD1
j_gene: TRBJ2-7
v_gene: TRBV18
CDR3nt: TGTGCCAGCTCACTTGGACAGGGGGCCTACGAGCAGTACTTC
CDR3aa: CASSLGQGAYEQYF

abundance: .
d_gene: .
j_gene: TRBJ2-5
v_gene: TRBV5-5
CDR3nt: TGTGCCAGCAGCTTGGGGACAAGAGAGACCCAGTACTTC
CDR3aa: CASSLGTRETQYF

abundance: .
d_gene: .
j_gene: TRBJ1-4
v_gene: TRBV11-2
CDR3nt: TGTGCCAGCAGCTTAGGCTTAGGAGGAGAAAAACTGTTTTTT
CDR3aa: CASSLGLGGEKLFF

abundance: .
d_gene: TRBD1
j_gene: TRBJ2-5
v_gene: TRBV5-5
CDR3nt: TGTGCCAGCAGCGATGGGACAGACGAGACCCAGTACTTC
CDR3aa: CASSDGTDETQYF

abundance: once
d_gene: .
j_gene: TRBJ1-2
v_gene: TRBV7-9
CDR3nt: TGTGCCAGCAGCTTAGCGTCGTTGGGGCAGCAAAATTCTGGCTACACCTTC
CDR3aa: CASSLASLGQQNSGYTF

abundance: .
d_gene: .
j_gene: TRBJ2-2
v_gene: TRBV12-1
CDR3nt: TGTGCCAGCAGCTTTCCGTCGCTAGCGGGAGCGGGCACCGGGGAGCTGTTTTTT
CDR3aa: CASSFPSLAGAGTGELFF

abundance: .
d_gene: .
j_gene: TRBJ2-7
v_gene: TRBV28
CDR3nt: TGTGCCAGCAGTTCACAGGGATTGGACTCCTACGAGCAGTACTTC
CDR3aa: CASSSQGLDSYEQYF

abundance: once
d_gene: .
j_gene: TRBJ2-3
v_gene: TRBV5-1
CDR3nt: TGCGCCAGCAGCTTGGGTGTCGGGTCTAGCACAGATACGCAGTATTTT
CDR3aa: CASSLGVGSSTDTQYF

abundance: .
d_gene: TRBD1
j_gene: TRBJ2-3
v_gene: TRBV19
CDR3nt: TGTGCCAGTAGTATGGACAGGGGTAGGACAGATACGCAGTATTTT
CDR3aa: CASSMDRGRTDTQYF

abundance: .
d_gene: .
j_gene: TRBJ2-5
v_gene: TRBV18
CDR3nt: TGTGCCAGCTCACCATTGATAGGGGACATAGGACAGACCCAGTACTTC
CDR3aa: CASSPLIGDIGQTQYF

abundance: .
d_gene: TRBD1
j_gene: TRBJ1-2
v_gene: TRBV5-4
CDR3nt: TGTGCCAGCAGCCCGGGACAGGGCAAGGGGTATGGCTACACCTTC
CDR3aa: CASSPGQGKGYGYTF

abundance: .
d_gene: .
j_gene: TRBJ1-6
v_gene: TRBV7-9
CDR3nt: TGTGCCGCGGAGGGTGTGCAAATCTCCTATAATTCACCCCTCCACTTT
CDR3aa: CAAEGVQISYNSPLHF

abundance: few
d_gene: .
j_gene: TRBJ1-3
v_gene: TRBV7-2
CDR3nt: TGTGCCAGCAGCCCTTGGGGGGGCGCTGGAAACACCATATATTTT
CDR3aa: CASSPWGGAGNTIYF

abundance: .
d_gene: TRBD1
j_gene: TRBJ1-5
v_gene: TRBV2
CDR3nt: TGTGCCAGCAGCTACGGGACAGACGGTCAGCCCCAGCATTTT
CDR3aa: CASSYGTDGQPQHF

abundance: .
d_gene: TRBD1
j_gene: TRBJ1-2
v_gene: TRBV9
CDR3nt: TGTGCCAGCAGCGTAGCTACAGGGGGCCACTATGGCTACACCTTC
CDR3aa: CASSVATGGHYGYTF

abundance: .
d_gene: .
j_gene: TRBJ2-5
v_gene: TRBV25-1
CDR3nt: TGTGCCAGCAGTATATCCTACCAAGAGACCCAGTACTTC
CDR3aa: CASSISYQETQYF

abundance: .
d_gene: .
j_gene: TRBJ1-2
v_gene: TRBV27
CDR3nt: TGTGCCAGCAGTTTACAAAAAGCGGGACCGAAGCACTATGGCTACACCTTC
CDR3aa: CASSLQKAGPKHYGYTF

abundance: .
d_gene: .
j_gene: TRBJ2-3
v_gene: TRBV30
CDR3nt: TGTGCCTGGAGGACTGTACGGTCGGGGAATCTAAAGGCAGATACGCAGTATTTT
CDR3aa: CAWRTVRSGNLKADTQYF

abundance: once
d_gene: .
j_gene: TRBJ1-6
v_gene: TRBV28
CDR3nt: TGTGCCAGCAGTTTAAGGCAGGGCGGGGGTTATAATTCACCCCTCCACTTT
CDR3aa: CASSLRQGGGYNSPLHF

abundance: once
d_gene: TRBD1
j_gene: TRBJ1-4
v_gene: TRBV5-1
CDR3nt: TGCGCCACCCGGGACAGGGTGAAAAAACTGTTTTTT
CDR3aa: CATRDRVKKLFF

abundance: .
d_gene: .
j_gene: TRBJ1-6
v_gene: TRBV18
CDR3nt: TGTGCCAGCTCACCACGTGACACCTATAATTCACCCCTCCACTTT
CDR3aa: CASSPRDTYNSPLHF

abundance: once
d_gene: TRBD1
j_gene: TRBJ1-5
v_gene: TRBV6-2/TRBV6-3
CDR3nt: TGTGCCAGCAGTTACGGGACAGCTTCCTATAGCAATCAGCCCCAGCATTTT
CDR3aa: CASSYGTASYSNQPQHF